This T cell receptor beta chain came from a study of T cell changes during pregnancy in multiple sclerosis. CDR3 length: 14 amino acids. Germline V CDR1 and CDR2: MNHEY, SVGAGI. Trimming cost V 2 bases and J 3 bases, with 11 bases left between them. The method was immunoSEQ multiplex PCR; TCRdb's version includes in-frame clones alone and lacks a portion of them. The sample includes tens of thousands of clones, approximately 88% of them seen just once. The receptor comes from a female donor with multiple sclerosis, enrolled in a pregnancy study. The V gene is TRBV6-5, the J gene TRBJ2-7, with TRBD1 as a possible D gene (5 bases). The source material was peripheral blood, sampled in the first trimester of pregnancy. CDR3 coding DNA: TGTGCCAGCAGTTACGGGCAGGGCGTCTACGAGCAGTACTTC. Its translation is CASSYGQGVYEQYF.